Only a few counts were recorded for the clone carrying this T cell receptor (beta chain). This entry belongs to a study of blood T cells in healthy people across ages. Trimming left V 5 bases short and J 2 bases short, with 21 bases between. The CDR3 is 18 amino acids. A second PCR of 7 to 11 cycles used a sample-barcoded 5' primer and a J-beta primer mix. TCRdb ran MiXCR on the 5' RACE reads and lists one entry per CDR3 protein. This table holds about 1.7 million distinct CDR3 sequences, roughly 30% found once. The rearrangement joins TRBV12-3 or TRBV12-4 to TRBJ2-2, with a possible D match to TRBD1 (6 bases). Sample: blood. This clonotype was obtained from a woman younger than 45 in good health. The CDR3 nucleotides read TGTGCCAGCAGTGCTAGAACAGGGTCGAGGAGAAACACCGGGGAGCTGTTTTTT. Translation: CASSARTGSRRNTGELFF.